This TCR beta chain was retrieved from a study of T cell responses to AZD1222 COVID-19 vaccine. The CDR3 runs to 15 residues. The V gene lost 3 bases and the J gene lost 7 bases, with 16 bases spanning the gap. Looked up from germline, CDR1 is SNHLY and CDR2 is FYNNEI. Method: immunoSEQ multiplex PCR; TCRdb's copy keeps in-frame clones and lacks some. Of more than 120,000 clones in the sample, roughly 87% are singletons; the top ten hold approximately 5.4%. Findings of the study overall: Spike-specific TCR repertoires showed rising breadth and depth after two AZD1222 doses. Donors were chiefly white British, with a greater number of females, and clonal diversity was perhaps underestimated.

Regarding this clone: Antigen specificity is unknown.

The source material was peripheral blood, sampled 28 days after the second dose of the MenACWY control vaccine. The source of this sequence is an adult who received the MenACWY meningococcal vaccine as a control. The chain joins TRBV2 to TRBJ1-5; TRBD1 might be the D (6 bases). CDR3 bases: TGTGCCAGCAGTGACGTCGGGGGCGTCCGACAGCCCCAGCATTTT. Protein product: CASSDVGGVRQPQHF.